This T cell receptor beta chain was identified in a study of cytomegalovirus exposure and HLA in healthy donors (dated by TCRdb to the late 2010s). A note on the overall study: An earlier analysis of roughly 500 of the donors reported approximately 300 Gb of sequence data and 117 million unique TCR beta sequences obtained from roughly 170 million T cells. An early release covering about 600 HLA-typed donors comprised approximately 290 gigabases of sequencing data and around 80 million unique TCR sequences. Among the roughly 410 genotyped donors, under 90% belonged to the genetic ancestry cluster associated with self-reported Caucasian donors. The study aimed to test whether signatures of past pathogen exposure could be identified by cataloging public T cell receptors. The T cell repertoires of several hundred subjects were profiled by immunosequencing and related to cytomegalovirus serostatus. In addition to the first cohort of 666 subjects, a separate validation cohort of approximately 120 different subjects was used. High-throughput TCR immunosequencing, statistical association of individual TCRs with disease status, and machine learning were combined to predict cytomegalovirus infection status. A later analysis re-examined previously published TCR beta repertoires from just over 650 donors and added high-resolution HLA genotyping to investigate patterns of TCR occurrence. Rather than using new phenotypic data, the later analysis identified candidate immune exposures from TCR beta sequences and from how often those sequences occurred across donors. An earlier analysis of some 500 of the donors used high-throughput TCR beta sequencing to judge whether each TCR beta V gene segment behaved as functional or pseudogenic. Donor age, sex, ethnicity and CMV serostatus were compiled alongside the repertoire data. Genome-wide SNP genotypes for about 65% of the 666 donors were used in a later genetic analysis, which treated that subset as a discovery cohort. All discovery cohort repertoires had been generated on a single sequencing platform. HLA typing included class I and class II loci at four-digit resolution. Typing coverage varied by locus: roughly 620-640 donors for A, B, C, DRB1 and DQB1; roughly 560 for DQA1; over 600 for DPA1; roughly 450 for DPB1. Several DR-DQ haplotypes were handled as single units for association and clustering because linkage in the cohort was strong. Among about 400 genotyped donors of the cohort, an average of around 240,000 unique TCR beta nucleotide sequences was sequenced per donor, of which about 20% were non-productive.

In regard to this clone: Which antigen it targets is not known. No much larger clonotype is one base removed from it; base qualities were not supplied.

The cohort consisted of 666 healthy bone marrow donors. At the time of sampling, all cohort members were nominally healthy, though unrecorded immune exposures were likely present. The donor was CMV seropositive and belonged to the group of 250 to 300 seropositive cohort members. Every donor gave a peripheral blood sample, and the peripheral blood mononuclear cells from that sample were used for TCR beta sequencing. Genomic DNA extraction from the blood cell samples was performed with the Qiagen DNeasy Blood Extraction Kit. As encoded in the germline V gene (reference sequence), CDR1 is GTSNPN while CDR2 is SVGIG. From the cysteine up to the phenylalanine, the CDR3 has a length of 16 residues. CDR3 DNA only is kept here, 48 bases in frame from base 1. The germline V and J ends show losses of 4 bases and 4 bases respectively, and no gene match explains 8 bases of the junction. Libraries came from the immunoSEQ multiplex PCR assay. A mixture of 60 forward primers for TCR Vbeta segments and 13 reverse primers for TCR Jbeta segments was used in the multiplex PCR. The CDR3 region of rearranged TCR beta genes was amplified from genomic DNA by a multiplex PCR assay. On the Illumina HiSeq System, the amplified TCR beta libraries were sequenced as 87-base-pair reads. The paper's data handling went like this. A later analysis counted about 80 million unique TCR beta chains across the approximately 700 repertoires, and around 9.9 million of these chains were shared by at least two donors. A nearest-neighbor algorithm error-corrected the raw reads and collapsed the reads into unique sequences, merging closely related sequences to remove PCR and sequencing errors. V, D and J gene segments were assigned by aligning CDR3 sequences to IMGT reference sequences. Each retained sequence needed at least a six-nucleotide match to both a V gene segment and a J gene segment. A rearrangement counted as productive if the CDR3 had no stop codons and remained in frame with V and J, and every other rearrangement counted as non-productive. Following IMGT convention, CDR3 was defined as the stretch from the second conserved V-encoded cysteine up to the conserved J-encoded phenylalanine. The earlier analysis of fewer than 700 of the donors excluded sequences that lacked an unambiguous match to a single V gene segment. An earlier analysis of a few hundred of the donors called V segments functional above 56.7% productive rearrangements and segregating when the between-donor standard deviation exceeded 5%. A statistical classification framework was developed to diagnose cytomegalovirus status using the catalog of TCR beta chain sequences. V and J gene assignment, in a later analysis, came from comparing TCR nucleotide sequences with IMGT/GENE-DB human TR gene sequences. In a later analysis, CDR3 sequences and most-parsimonious VDJ recombination scenarios were assigned using the TCRdist pipeline. A later analysis defined each TCR beta chain by its CDR3 amino acid sequence plus V-gene family, and excluded reads lacking a unique V-gene family. A later analysis removed several hundred highly shared, low-generation-probability nucleotide sequences to deal with suspected cross-contamination and a sequencing artifact. In a later analysis, a clonal expansion index for each public chain was calculated from normalized within-repertoire ranks of inferred template counts. In a later analysis, generation probabilities were computed with a VDJ recombination model fitted to out-of-frame rearrangements, and the resulting probabilities were checked against IGoR. A later analysis scored TCR-TCR, TCR-HLA and TCR-CMV co-occurrence with hypergeometric tests, applying a repertoire-size bias correction to TCR pairs. A later analysis estimated false discovery rates by permuting HLA or CMV assignments 20 times. A later analysis grouped co-occurring TCRs with DBSCAN, adding TCRdist sequence similarity when clustering within HLA-allele-positive subsets. For co-occurrence clustering, repertoires with fewer than 30,000 or more than 120,000 public chains were excluded, along with about five repertoires with anomalous nucleotide sharing. The table was pulled from immuneACCESS by TCRdb, which kept in-frame rearrangements only. Such tables lose some clones; where checked, under half of the loss comes from unresolved V genes, and the rest has no known cause. V and J calls plus clone size are reproduced from that table; the DNA served to infer D and trimming. The sample table lists some 140,000 clones, 60% to 85% of them with a count of one. Together, the top ten hold approximately 1.8% of the sample.

General study outcomes and caveats: Most CMV-associated TCR beta chains appeared to be HLA-restricted in a later analysis, and the HLA associations seemed to be driven largely by CMV exposure. Approximately 18 rarely observed V segments, including chromosome 9 orphons, were excluded from the earlier analysis of some 590 of the donors because counts were too low. At a false discovery rate of 0.05, a later analysis linked fewer than 20,000 TCR beta sequences to specific HLA alleles. Because some donors lacked HLA typing at each locus, the association tests relied only on the typed subset. An association between a missense DCLRE1C variant and V-gene and J-gene trimming of TCR beta chains was found in a later genetic analysis and replicated in an independent cohort. Strong co-occurrence of HLA alleles, especially DR and DQ, made assigning TCR associations to individual alleles difficult. A further reported finding was that TCR beta sequences accurately predicted the HLA-A and HLA-B alleles for most subjects in the first cohort. Some IMGT-functional V segments, including TRBV6-2 and TRBV6-3, could not be told apart with the 87-base-pair reads, so those segments were excluded. Correlated functional status among segregating V segments might reflect linkage disequilibrium, but an unknown experimental factor could not be ruled out. The study gave a list of 150 to 200 TCR beta chains associated with cytomegalovirus. A few of the identified cytomegalovirus-associated TCR beta chains were confirmed in vitro to be specific for cytomegalovirus antigens. In a later analysis, TCR association rates were found to vary across HLA loci, with the most associated TCRs seen for DRB1 alleles and the fewest for HLA-C alleles. A cluster of highly shared sequence variants was judged likely to represent a technical artifact of the sequencing pipeline. The authors suggested that the approach could potentially be generalized to other disease states and immunological phenotypes. A later genetic analysis reported fewer N-insertions in productive TCRs among donors in an Asian-associated ancestry cluster than the approximately 670-donor mean. In an earlier analysis of under 600 of the donors, most TCR beta V segments were observed in productive rearrangements about 90% or about 30% of the time, broadly matching IMGT annotations. Only TCR beta chains were sequenced in this cohort, and the absence of alpha or paired-chain data limited detectable features. For the cohort, immune exposure information was limited to CMV serostatus. Several of the top co-occurrence clusters appeared to be linked to parvovirus B19, influenza, CMV and Epstein-Barr virus, according to a later analysis. In a later analysis, HLA-associated TCR beta chains were found to be more clonally expanded and to have lower generation probabilities than equally common non-associated chains. The classifier was reported to diagnose cytomegalovirus status with high specificity and sensitivity in both the original and validation cohorts. Across donors, most TCR sequences were observed very rarely, whereas some public TCRs were present in many individuals. Presence/absence analyses assumed roughly uniform sequencing depth across donors, an assumption that may not hold.

The source of this sequence is a female donor in good health and CMV-seropositive. The sequence joins TRBV30 to TRBJ2-3; TRBD2 lines up with 13 middle nucleotides. Sequencing was done on a sample of PBMCs. The base sequence is TGTGCCTGGACCACCGTACTAGCGGGGGGGTCAGATACGCAGTATTTT. Protein translation: CAWTTVLAGGSDTQYF.